This T cell receptor (beta chain) was documented in a study of T-cell reconstitution after alpha-beta-depleted transplantation in children. Overall study results and limits: Two months or so post-transplant, alpha-beta T cells reportedly derived from several hundred expanded graft clones. A year had passed since transplant, and T-cell counts and diversity by then came mostly from newly produced T cells.

A few counts support this clonotype. No antigen is known for it. This CDR3 is 14 amino acids long. Germline V CDR1 and CDR2: SNHLY, FYNNEI. The V and J ends lost 6 bases and 1 base respectively, with 11 bases between them. Using unique molecular identifiers, the investigators prepared the TCRbeta library. TCRdb analysed the PCR reads with MiXCR anew, one entry per CDR3 protein. The sample has about 460,000 distinct CDR3 sequences, roughly an eighth seen once. This clonotype originated in a female patient aged 2 to 10 who had a stem cell transplant for aplastic anemia, so the T cells may come from the graft donor. The chain uses TRBV2 and TRBJ2-3; no clear D gene. Sequences were derived from PBMCs, mostly from graft donor cells, sampled 180 days after TCRalphabeta/CD19-depleted stem cell transplant. The CDR3 protein is CASRAQRGTDTQYF. CDR3 coding DNA: TGTGCCAGCAGGGCCCAACGGGGCACAGATACGCAGTATTTT.